The rows below give T cell receptor beta chains drawn from one sample of a study of cytomegalovirus exposure and HLA in healthy donors. Data came from immunoSEQ multiplex PCR; TCRdb stores just in-frame clones and leaves some out. The sample shows roughly 100,000 clones, nearly 85% of them seen only once. The sequenced sample was PBMCs. These receptors came from a young man in good health and CMV-seronegative. Both conserved end residues are part of each CDR3. The D gene is left open where the match is weak. Rows give clone size only sometimes, using once, few, many, or a class for an expanded clone.

>TRBV9|-|TRBJ2-2|-
CASSVEAGGLTGELFF
TGTGCCAGCAGCGTAGAGGCAGGGGGGTTGACCGGGGAGCTGTTTTTT
>TRBV18|-|TRBJ2-2|-
CASSPLIDRNTGELFF
TGTGCCAGCTCACCACTCATAGACAGAAACACCGGGGAGCTGTTTTTT
>TRBV11-2|-|TRBJ1-2|-
CASSPRAGDDYGYTF
TGTGCCAGCAGCCCCCGGGCAGGGGATGACTATGGCTACACCTTC
>TRBV10-3|TRBD2|TRBJ2-6|-
CAIGGGREGISGANVLTF
TGTGCCATCGGGGGGGGTAGAGAGGGAATCTCTGGGGCCAACGTCCTGACTTTC
>TRBV7-2|TRBD2|TRBJ2-1|-
CASTATGATSGRAVYEQFF
TGTGCCAGCACCGCAACCGGGGCGACTAGCGGGAGGGCCGTCTATGAGCAGTTCTTC
>TRBV4-2|TRBD1|TRBJ2-6|-
CASSRGQGAAGANVLTF
TGTGCCAGTAGCCGGGGCCAGGGGGCGGCTGGGGCCAACGTCCTGACTTTC
>TRBV7-3|TRBD2|TRBJ2-1|-
CASNHGGLAGEESYNEQFF
TGTGCCAGCAACCATGGGGGACTAGCGGGAGAGGAGTCCTACAATGAGCAGTTCTTC
>TRBV6-1|-|TRBJ1-5|-
CASSEGQDQPQHF
TGTGCCAGCAGTGAAGGACAAGATCAGCCCCAGCATTTT
>TRBV15|TRBD1|TRBJ1-4|-
CATSRDLGDRGAANEKLFF
TGTGCCACCAGCAGAGATCTCGGGGACAGGGGGGCCGCTAATGAAAAACTGTTTTTT
>TRBV5-5|-|TRBJ1-1|once
CASSPPGGQPQAFF
TGTGCCAGCAGCCCACCTGGAGGACAGCCACAGGCTTTCTTT
>TRBV14|-|TRBJ2-1|once
CASSQGAWEQFF
TGTGCCAGCAGCCAAGGGGCCTGGGAGCAGTTCTTC
>TRBV25-1|TRBD1|TRBJ1-5|once
CASSETGQGAGQPQHF
TGTGCCAGCAGTGAAACGGGACAGGGGGCAGGTCAGCCCCAGCATTTT
>TRBV19|TRBD1|TRBJ2-7|once
CASSLWTGEEQYF
TGTGCCAGTAGTCTTTGGACAGGGGAGGAGCAGTACTTC
>TRBV27|-|TRBJ1-3|once
CASSLSPPRRPAAGNTIYF
TGTGCCAGCAGTTTGTCTCCCCCCAGGCGCCCCGCTGCAGGAAACACCATATATTTT
>TRBV7-2|-|TRBJ1-2|-
CASSFAVGGRAYGYTF
TGTGCCAGCAGCTTTGCCGTGGGAGGTCGCGCCTATGGCTACACCTTC
>TRBV4-3|-|TRBJ2-1|few
CASSQGRTVSGNEQFF
TGCGCCAGCAGCCAAGGTCGCACTGTTTCAGGGAATGAGCAGTTCTTC
>TRBV4-2|-|TRBJ2-2|once
CASSQERSANTGELFF
TGTGCCAGCAGCCAAGAAAGAAGCGCGAACACCGGGGAGCTGTTTTTT
>TRBV19|-|TRBJ1-3|few
CASSARQTSGNTIYF
TGTGCCAGTAGTGCCAGACAAACCTCTGGAAACACCATATATTTT
>TRBV28|TRBD1|TRBJ1-5|few
CASTPTGTRNQPQHF
TGTGCCAGCACCCCGACAGGGACCCGCAATCAGCCCCAGCATTTT
>TRBV6-6|TRBD1|TRBJ1-1|-
CASSSTGLGTEAFF
TGTGCCAGCAGCTCGACAGGGTTGGGTACTGAAGCTTTCTTT
>TRBV27|TRBD2|TRBJ2-7|-
CASSLPRLAGDYYEQYF
TGTGCCAGCAGTTTACCCCGACTAGCGGGAGACTACTACGAGCAGTACTTC
>TRBV28|TRBD1|TRBJ2-7|-
CASRGTVTTMEQYF
TGTGCCAGCAGAGGGACAGTCACTACGATGGAGCAGTACTTC
>TRBV29-1|-|TRBJ2-7|-
CSVGVTDPYEQYF
TGCAGCGTTGGGGTGACAGACCCCTACGAGCAGTACTTC
>TRBV27|TRBD1|TRBJ1-1|-
CASSFGRGQGHTEAFF
TGTGCCAGCAGTTTTGGGAGAGGACAGGGGCACACTGAAGCTTTCTTT
>TRBV6-1|-|TRBJ1-4|-
CASSEGRQVRKLFF
TGTGCCAGCAGTGAGGGCAGACAGGTTCGGAAACTGTTTTTT
>TRBV29-1|TRBD1|TRBJ1-1|once
CSVETGLRAEAFF
TGCAGCGTTGAGACAGGGCTTAGGGCTGAAGCTTTCTTT
>TRBV4-1|-|TRBJ1-5|once
CASSQATGFDQPQHF
TGCGCCAGCAGCCAAGCAACAGGGTTTGATCAGCCCCAGCATTTT
>TRBV7-9|-|TRBJ2-7|-
CASSSGGTYEQYF
TGTGCCAGCAGCTCCGGGGGAACCTACGAGCAGTACTTC
>TRBV19|TRBD2|TRBJ2-3|-
CASSIRGSNTDTQYF
TGTGCCAGTAGTATTCGCGGGAGTAACACAGATACGCAGTATTTT
>TRBV6-5|TRBD2|TRBJ2-1|-
CASSSIGGRGDEQFF
TGTGCCAGCAGTTCCATTGGGGGACGGGGGGATGAGCAGTTCTTC
>TRBV10-3|-|TRBJ1-1|-
CAITHDLNTEAFF
TGTGCCATCACTCATGACTTGAACACTGAAGCTTTCTTT
>TRBV19|-|TRBJ1-5|-
CASAAGSNQPQHF
TGTGCCAGCGCCGCAGGTAGCAATCAGCCCCAGCATTTT
>TRBV5-1|TRBD1|TRBJ2-1|-
CASSRGRFRGQGSQELGNEQFF
TGCGCCAGCAGCCGGGGCCGCTTCCGGGGACAGGGGTCGCAGGAGCTGGGCAATGAGCAGTTCTTC
>TRBV7-2|TRBD2|TRBJ2-3|once
CASSLGGLAGWITDTQYF
TGTGCCAGCAGCTTAGGGGGACTAGCGGGATGGATCACAGATACGCAGTATTTT
>TRBV5-4|TRBD1|TRBJ2-5|-
CASSFQTGGRKTQYF
TGTGCCAGCAGCTTTCAGACAGGGGGACGAAAGACCCAGTACTTC